This T cell receptor beta chain was recovered during a study of metastatic and nonmetastatic thyroid tumors. Study overall: Across peripheral blood and tumor or nodule tissue samples taken from malignant and benign thyroid patients, the repertoires were compared with one another. Overall study findings and caveats: It was reportedly found that TCR beta diversity was significantly higher in malignant thyroid tumors than in benign nodules, a difference seen in both blood and tumor samples.

TCRdb reanalyzed the PCR reads with MiXCR. The table records 3,500 to 5,000 clones, approximately 35% of them present only once. Note on this clone: Antigen: not known. Different DNA sequences within this sample yield the same CDR3.

Germline assignment: CDR1 MDHEN and CDR2 SYDVKM. CDR3 length equals 14 residues. Trimming cost V 0 bases and J 3 bases, with 6 bases left between them. Thyroid surgery took place with no prior treatment in any patient. J is TRBJ1-3 and V is TRBV28; D might be TRBD1 (5 bases). The sequencing input was tumor tissue. This TCR was recovered from a female donor with papillary thyroid cancer or a benign thyroid nodule (not recorded which). Some clones in this sample may be carry-over from other donors' samples. The CDR3 is CASSLWGLGNTIYF. The DNA of the CDR3 is TGTGCCAGCAGTTTATGGGGACTTGGAAACACCATATATTTT.